The source of this TCR beta chain is a study of T cells expressing NK-cell markers. As for the study in general: In sorted CD3+CD56+NKG2C+, CD3+CD56+NKG2C- and CD3+CD56-NKG2C+ T cells, TCR beta repertoires were obtained. The study sequenced eight donors, seven HCMV-seropositive and one seronegative. Notes on the study in general: Dominant NKG2C+ clonotypes were found to form about 1.0-8% of CD8+ T cells in about six donors.

TCRdb reprocessed the 5' RACE reads and stores each CDR3 protein as one record, lacking DNA. This sample's table reports 350,000 to 500,000 distinct CDR3 sequences. The CDR3 extends over 11 amino acids. Details on this clonotype: Its matching antigen is unknown.

The sample was blood T cells: a sorted CD56 or NKG2C T cell subset, CD4+ or CD8+ T cells, or bulk PBMC T cells (not recorded which). The V and J genes are TRBV12-3 or TRBV12-4 and TRBJ1-5. This clonotype originated in a woman aged 18 to 69 in good health. CDR3 sequence: CASSIDQPQHF.